The T cell receptor (beta chain) under discussion was sequenced for a study of graft-versus-host responses after intestinal transplantation. Study in general: Recipients had transplants, and these were multivisceral, liver-intestinal, or isolated intestinal. Uniformly, recipients were administered anti-thymocyte globulin induction with subsequent tacrolimus and steroids for two to three years.

TCRdb's table, derived via immunoSEQ multiplex PCR, lists solely in-frame clones and lacks some. This repertoire shows some 140,000 clones, 90% to 95% found once; its top ten account for around 0.16%. Findings and limits, study-wide: The marrow of recipients harbored GvH clones, and ileum or blood showed some of them first.

This clone was recorded a few times. Its target is unknown. The germline V gene encodes CDR1 SGHTA and CDR2 FQGNSA. The V gene lost 5 bases and the J gene lost 4 bases, with 9 bases spanning the gap. This CDR3 comprises 13 residues. The chain uses TRBV7-2 and TRBJ1-5; D gene unclear. The specimen was unstimulated CD4+ T cells sorted from spleen or lymph node cells, collected before intestinal transplant. The sequence was collected from a human donor who received an intestinal transplant. The CDR3 protein is CASSSGPNQPQHF. CDR3 DNA sequence: TGTGCCAGCAGCAGTGGACCGAATCAGCCCCAGCATTTT.